This TCR beta chain was recorded in a study of identical twins. A template switching step contributed a universal primer site, while unique molecular identifiers were present in the cDNA. TCRdb re-called the 5' RACE reads with MiXCR, one entry per CDR3 protein. The top ten clones hold 2.9% of a sample with 470,000 or so distinct CDR3 sequences, roughly a quarter of them seen once. V lost 8 bases, J lost 2 bases, and 15 bases lay in between. This CDR3 comprises 14 residues. Healthy Caucasian individuals made up all the donors. This sample was also put to use in a study of T cells expressing NK-cell markers. This second study says: Dominance of the CD3+CD56-NKG2C+ fraction by these clonotypes also held in a handful of donors.

The rearrangement links TRBV12-3 or TRBV12-4 to TRBJ1-2, with a tentative D call TRBD1 (6 bases). The receptor's source is a woman between 18 and 29 years old in good health. The sample consisted of CD4+ T cells sorted from blood. The CDR3 loop reads CASHFMGANYGYTF. The CDR3 DNA is TGTGCCAGCCATTTTATGGGGGCGAACTATGGCTACACCTTC.